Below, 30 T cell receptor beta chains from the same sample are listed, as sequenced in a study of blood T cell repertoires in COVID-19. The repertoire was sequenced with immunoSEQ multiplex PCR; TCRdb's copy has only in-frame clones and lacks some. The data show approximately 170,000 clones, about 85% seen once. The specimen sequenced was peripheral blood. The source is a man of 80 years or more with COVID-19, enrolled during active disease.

CDR3 DNA sequence: TGTGCCAGCTCACCCTCCGTTGATGAGCAGTTCTTC. This sequence encodes CASSPSVDEQFF. This chain joins TRBV18 and TRBJ2-1, with D uncertain. CDR3 length: 12 amino acids. V was pared by 3 bases and J by 8 bases, with 8 bases between. The germline V gene encodes CDR1 KGHSH and CDR2 LQKENI. The whole variable domain, remainder taken from reference TRBV18 and TRBJ2-1, is NAGVMQNPRHLVRRRGQEARLRCSPMKGHSHVYWYRQLPEEGLKFMVYLQKENIIDESGMPKERFSAEFPKEGPSILRIQQVVRGDSAAYFCASSPSVDEQFFGPGTRLTVL.

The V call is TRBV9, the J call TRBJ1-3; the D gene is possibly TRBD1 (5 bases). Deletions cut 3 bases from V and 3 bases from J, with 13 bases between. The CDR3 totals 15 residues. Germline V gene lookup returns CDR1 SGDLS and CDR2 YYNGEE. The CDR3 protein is CASSAGGAVGNTIYF. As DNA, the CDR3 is TGTGCCAGCAGCGCCGGCGGGGCGGTTGGAAACACCATATATTTT.

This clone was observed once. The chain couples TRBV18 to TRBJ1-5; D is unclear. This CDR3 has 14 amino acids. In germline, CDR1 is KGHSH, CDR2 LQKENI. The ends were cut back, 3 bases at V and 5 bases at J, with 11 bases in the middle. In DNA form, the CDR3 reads TGTGCCAGCTCACCCCTACCGGCGGATCAGCCCCAGCATTTT. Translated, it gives CASSPLPADQPQHF.

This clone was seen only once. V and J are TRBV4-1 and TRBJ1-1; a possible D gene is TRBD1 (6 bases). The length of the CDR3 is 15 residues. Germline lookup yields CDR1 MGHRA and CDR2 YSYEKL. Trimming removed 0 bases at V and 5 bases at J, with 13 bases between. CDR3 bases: TGCGCCAGCAGCCAAGATCAGGACAGTGGAACTGAAGCTTTCTTT. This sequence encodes CASSQDQDSGTEAFF.

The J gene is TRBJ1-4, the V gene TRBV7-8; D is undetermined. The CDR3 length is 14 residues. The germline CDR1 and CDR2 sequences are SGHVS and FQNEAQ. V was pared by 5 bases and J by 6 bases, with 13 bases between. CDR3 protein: CASSLRGNHEKLFF. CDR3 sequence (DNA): TGTGCCAGCAGCCTTCGAGGGAATCATGAAAAACTGTTTTTT.

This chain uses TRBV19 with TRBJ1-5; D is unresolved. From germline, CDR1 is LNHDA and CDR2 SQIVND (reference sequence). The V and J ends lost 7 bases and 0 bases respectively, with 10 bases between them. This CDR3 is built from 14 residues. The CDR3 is CASTPNDSNQPQHF. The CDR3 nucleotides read TGTGCCAGTACACCTAATGATAGCAATCAGCCCCAGCATTTT.

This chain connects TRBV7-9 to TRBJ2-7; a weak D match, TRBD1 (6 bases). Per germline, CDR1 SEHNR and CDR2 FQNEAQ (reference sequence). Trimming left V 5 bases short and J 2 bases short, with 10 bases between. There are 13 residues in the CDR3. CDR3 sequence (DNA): TGTGCCAGCAGCCCCGGACAGCCCTACGAGCAGTACTTC. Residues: CASSPGQPYEQYF.

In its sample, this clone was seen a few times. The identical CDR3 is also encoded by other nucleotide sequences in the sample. CDR3 nucleotides: TGTGCCAGCAGCTCAACGGGGGATGAAAAACTGTTTTTT. It translates to CASSSTGDEKLFF. The rearrangement uses TRBV5-4 and TRBJ1-4, with D perhaps TRBD1 (5 bases). Trimming pared 3 bases from V and 6 bases from J, leaving 9 bases between. Germline CDR1 is SGHNT and CDR2 is YYREEE (reference sequence). The CDR3 has 13 residues.

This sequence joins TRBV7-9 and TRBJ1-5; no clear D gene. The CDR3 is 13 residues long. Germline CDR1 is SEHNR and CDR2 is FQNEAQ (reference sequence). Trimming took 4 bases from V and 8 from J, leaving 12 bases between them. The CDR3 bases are TGTGCCAGCAGCTCGAGGGAACCCGAGCCCCAGCATTTT. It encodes CASSSREPEPQHF. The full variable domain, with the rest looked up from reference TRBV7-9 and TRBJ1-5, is DTGVSQNPRHKITKRGQNVTFRCDPISEHNRLYWYRQTLGQGPEFLTYFQNEAQLEKSRLLSDRFSAERPKGSFSTLEIQRTEQGDSAMYLCASSSREPEPQHFGDGTRLSIL.

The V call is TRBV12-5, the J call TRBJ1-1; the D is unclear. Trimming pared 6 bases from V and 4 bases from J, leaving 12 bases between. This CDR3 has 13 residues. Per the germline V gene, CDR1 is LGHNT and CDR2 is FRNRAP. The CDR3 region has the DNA TGTGCTAGTGGCCGACTCTTGAGCACTGAAGCTTTCTTT. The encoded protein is CASGRLLSTEAFF.

DNA of the CDR3: TGTGCCAGCAGCCCCAATACCGGGACAGGGGGGTATAACATTCAGTACTTC. As protein: CASSPNTGTGGYNIQYF. The chain couples TRBV5-5 to TRBJ2-4; 11 nucleotides match TRBD1. V lost 4 bases, J lost 7 bases, and 13 bases stayed unmatched. CDR1 SGHKS and CDR2 YYEKEE come from the germline V gene (reference sequence). The CDR3 length is 17 residues.

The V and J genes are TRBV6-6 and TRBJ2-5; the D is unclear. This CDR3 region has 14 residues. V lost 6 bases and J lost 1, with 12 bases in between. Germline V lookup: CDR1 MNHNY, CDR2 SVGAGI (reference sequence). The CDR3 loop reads CASSSDTLQETQYF. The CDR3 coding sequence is TGTGCCAGCAGCTCCGACACACTCCAAGAGACCCAGTACTTC.

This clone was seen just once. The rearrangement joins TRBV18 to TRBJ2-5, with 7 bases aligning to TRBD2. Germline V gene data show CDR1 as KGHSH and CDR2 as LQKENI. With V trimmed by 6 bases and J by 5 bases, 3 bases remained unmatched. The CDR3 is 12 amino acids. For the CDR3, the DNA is TGTGCCAGCTCCGCAGCGGGGGAGACCCAGTACTTC. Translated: CASSAAGETQYF. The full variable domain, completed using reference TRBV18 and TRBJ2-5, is NAGVMQNPRHLVRRRGQEARLRCSPMKGHSHVYWYRQLPEEGLKFMVYLQKENIIDESGMPKERFSAEFPKEGPSILRIQQVVRGDSAAYFCASSAAGETQYFGPGTRLLVL.

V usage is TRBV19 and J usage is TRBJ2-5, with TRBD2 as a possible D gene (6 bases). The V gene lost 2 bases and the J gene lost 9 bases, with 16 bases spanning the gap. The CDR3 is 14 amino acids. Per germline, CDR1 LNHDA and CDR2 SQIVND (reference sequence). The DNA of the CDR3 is TGTGCCAGTAGTATAAAGACGAGGGAGGAGGCCCAGTACTTC. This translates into CASSIKTREEAQYF.

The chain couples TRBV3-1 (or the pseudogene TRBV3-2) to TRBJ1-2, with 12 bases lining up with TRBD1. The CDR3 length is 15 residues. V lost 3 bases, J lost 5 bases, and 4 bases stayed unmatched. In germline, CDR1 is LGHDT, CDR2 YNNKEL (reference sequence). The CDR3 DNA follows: TGTGCCAGCAGCCACCGGGACAGGGGGCTGTATGGCTACACCTTC. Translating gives CASSHRDRGLYGYTF.

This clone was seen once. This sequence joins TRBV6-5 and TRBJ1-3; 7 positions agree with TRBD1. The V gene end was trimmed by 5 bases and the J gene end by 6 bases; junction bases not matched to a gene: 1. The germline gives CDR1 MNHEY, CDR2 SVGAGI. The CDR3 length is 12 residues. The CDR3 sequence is CASSTGANTIYF. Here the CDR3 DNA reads TGTGCCAGCAGTACAGGGGCAAACACCATATATTTT.

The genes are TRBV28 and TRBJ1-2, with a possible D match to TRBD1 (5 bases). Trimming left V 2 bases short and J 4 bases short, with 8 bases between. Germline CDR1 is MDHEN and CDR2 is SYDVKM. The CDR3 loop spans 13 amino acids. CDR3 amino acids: CASSLAGSYGYTF. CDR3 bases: TGTGCCAGCAGTTTAGCAGGGTCCTATGGCTACACCTTC.

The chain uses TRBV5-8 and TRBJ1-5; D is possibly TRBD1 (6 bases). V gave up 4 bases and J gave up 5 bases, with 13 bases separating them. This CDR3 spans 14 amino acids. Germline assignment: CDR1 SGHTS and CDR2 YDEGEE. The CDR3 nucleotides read TGTGCCAGCAGCATCAGGGGTATGGATCAGCCCCAGCATTTT. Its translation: CASSIRGMDQPQHF.

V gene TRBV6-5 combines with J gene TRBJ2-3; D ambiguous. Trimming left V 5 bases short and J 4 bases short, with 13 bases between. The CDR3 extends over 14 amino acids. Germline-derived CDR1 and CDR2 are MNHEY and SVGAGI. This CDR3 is CASSRAVKSDTQYF. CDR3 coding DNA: TGTGCCAGCAGTCGCGCCGTGAAGTCAGATACGCAGTATTTT.

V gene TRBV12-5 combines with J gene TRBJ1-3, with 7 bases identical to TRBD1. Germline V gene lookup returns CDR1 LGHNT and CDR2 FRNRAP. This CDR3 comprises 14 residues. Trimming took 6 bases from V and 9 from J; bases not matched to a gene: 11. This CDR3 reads CASGIGQVESTIYF. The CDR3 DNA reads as TGTGCTAGTGGAATAGGACAGGTGGAGAGCACCATATATTTT.

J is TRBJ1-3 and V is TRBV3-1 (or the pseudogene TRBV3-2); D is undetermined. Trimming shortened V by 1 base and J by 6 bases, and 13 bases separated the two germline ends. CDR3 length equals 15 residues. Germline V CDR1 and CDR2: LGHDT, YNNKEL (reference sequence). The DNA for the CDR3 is TGTGCCAGCAGCCAAGGGTACCTAAACCTAAACACCATATATTTT. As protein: CASSQGYLNLNTIYF.

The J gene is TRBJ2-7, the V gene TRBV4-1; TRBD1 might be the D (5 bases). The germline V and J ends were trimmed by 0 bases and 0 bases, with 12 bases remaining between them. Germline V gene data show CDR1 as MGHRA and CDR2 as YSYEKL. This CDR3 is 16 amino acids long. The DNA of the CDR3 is TGCGCCAGCAGCCAAGATAACCCAGGGTACTCCTACGAGCAGTACTTC. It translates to CASSQDNPGYSYEQYF.

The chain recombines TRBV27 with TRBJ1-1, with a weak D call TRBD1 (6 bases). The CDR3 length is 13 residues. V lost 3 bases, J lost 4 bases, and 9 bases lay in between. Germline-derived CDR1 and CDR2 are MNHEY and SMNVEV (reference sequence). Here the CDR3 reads CASSLGASTEAFF. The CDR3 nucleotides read TGTGCCAGCAGTTTGGGGGCGTCCACTGAAGCTTTCTTT.

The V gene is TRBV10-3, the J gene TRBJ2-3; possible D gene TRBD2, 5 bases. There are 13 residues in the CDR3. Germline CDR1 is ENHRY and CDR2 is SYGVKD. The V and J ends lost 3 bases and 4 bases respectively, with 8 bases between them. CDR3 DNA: TGTGCCATCAGTGACAGGAGGCCAGATACGCAGTATTTT. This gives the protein CAISDRRPDTQYF.

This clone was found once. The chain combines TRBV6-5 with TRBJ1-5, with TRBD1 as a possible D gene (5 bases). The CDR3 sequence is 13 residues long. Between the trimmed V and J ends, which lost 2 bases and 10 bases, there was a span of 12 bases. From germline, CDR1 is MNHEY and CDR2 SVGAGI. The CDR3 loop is CASSYGGGRPQHF. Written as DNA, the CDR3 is TGTGCCAGCAGTTACGGGGGGGGTCGACCCCAGCATTTT.

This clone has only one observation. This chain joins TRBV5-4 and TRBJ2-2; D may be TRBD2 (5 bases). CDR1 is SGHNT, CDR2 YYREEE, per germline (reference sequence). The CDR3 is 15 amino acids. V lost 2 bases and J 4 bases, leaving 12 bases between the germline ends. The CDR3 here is CASSFRGLATGELFF. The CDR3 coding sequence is TGTGCCAGCAGCTTCCGGGGTTTGGCCACCGGGGAGCTGTTTTTT.

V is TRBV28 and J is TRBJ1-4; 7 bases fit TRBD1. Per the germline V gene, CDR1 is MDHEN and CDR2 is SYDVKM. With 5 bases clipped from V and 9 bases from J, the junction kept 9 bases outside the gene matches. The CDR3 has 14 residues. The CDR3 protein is CASSLGGQPQKLFF. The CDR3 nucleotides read TGTGCCAGCAGTCTAGGGGGACAGCCTCAAAAACTGTTTTTT.

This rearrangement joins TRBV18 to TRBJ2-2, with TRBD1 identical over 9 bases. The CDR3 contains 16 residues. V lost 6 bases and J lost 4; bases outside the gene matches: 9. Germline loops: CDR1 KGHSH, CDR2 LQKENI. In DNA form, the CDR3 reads TGTGCCAGCTCGTCTCCGGGGACAGGGATCACCGGGGAGCTGTTTTTT. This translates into CASSSPGTGITGELFF.

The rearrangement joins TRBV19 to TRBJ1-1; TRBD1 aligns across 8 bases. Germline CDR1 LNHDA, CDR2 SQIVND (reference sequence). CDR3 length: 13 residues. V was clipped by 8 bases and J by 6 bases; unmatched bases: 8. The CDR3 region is CASVDREEAEAFF. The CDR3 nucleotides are TGTGCCAGTGTGGACAGGGAGGAGGCTGAAGCTTTCTTT.

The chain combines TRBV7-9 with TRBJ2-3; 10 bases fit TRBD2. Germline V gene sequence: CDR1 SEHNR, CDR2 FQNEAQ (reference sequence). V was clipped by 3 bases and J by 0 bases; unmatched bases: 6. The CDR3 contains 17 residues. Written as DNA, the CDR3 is TGTGCCAGCAGCTTTCGGACTAGCGGTACTAGCACAGATACGCAGTATTTT. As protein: CASSFRTSGTSTDTQYF.